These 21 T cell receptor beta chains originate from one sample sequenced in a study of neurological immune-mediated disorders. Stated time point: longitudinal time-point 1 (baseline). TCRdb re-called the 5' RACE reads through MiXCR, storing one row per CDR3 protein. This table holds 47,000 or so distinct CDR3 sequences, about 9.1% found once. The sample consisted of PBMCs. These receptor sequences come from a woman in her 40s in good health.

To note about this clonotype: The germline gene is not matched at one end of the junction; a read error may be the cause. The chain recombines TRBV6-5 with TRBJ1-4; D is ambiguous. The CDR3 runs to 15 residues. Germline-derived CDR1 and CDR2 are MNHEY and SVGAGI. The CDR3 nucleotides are TGTGCCAGCAGTTACACCCAGGTGGAAGGTGAAAAACTGTTTTTC. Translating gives CASSYTQVEGEKLFF.

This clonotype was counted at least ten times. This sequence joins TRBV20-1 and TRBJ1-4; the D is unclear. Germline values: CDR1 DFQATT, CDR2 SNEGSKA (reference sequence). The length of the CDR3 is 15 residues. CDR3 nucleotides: TGCAGCGCCCCCCCCCTTACGGCAACTAATGAAAAACTGTTTTTT. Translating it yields CSAPPLTATNEKLFF.

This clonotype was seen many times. The chain's CDR3 is CASSLEGETQYF. The CDR3 DNA follows: TGTGCCAGCAGTTTAGAAGGGGAGACCCAGTACTTC. The rearrangement joins TRBV12-3 or TRBV12-4 to TRBJ2-5, with D unresolved. The ends were cut back, 1 base at V and 5 bases at J, with 5 bases in the middle. CDR3 length: 12 residues.

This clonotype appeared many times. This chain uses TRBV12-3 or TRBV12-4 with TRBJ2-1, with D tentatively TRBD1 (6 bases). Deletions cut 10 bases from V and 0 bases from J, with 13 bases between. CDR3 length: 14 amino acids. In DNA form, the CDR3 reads TGTGCCATCTCAAGGGGGATCTCCTACAATGAGCAGTTCTTC. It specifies CAISRGISYNEQFF.

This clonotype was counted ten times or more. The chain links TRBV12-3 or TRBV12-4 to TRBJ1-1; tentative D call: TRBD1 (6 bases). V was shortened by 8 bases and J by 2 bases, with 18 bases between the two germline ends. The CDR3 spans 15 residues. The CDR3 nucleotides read TGTGCCAGCTTACGGGGGGCACCTTTAAACACTGAAGCTTTCTTT. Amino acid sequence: CASLRGAPLNTEAFF.

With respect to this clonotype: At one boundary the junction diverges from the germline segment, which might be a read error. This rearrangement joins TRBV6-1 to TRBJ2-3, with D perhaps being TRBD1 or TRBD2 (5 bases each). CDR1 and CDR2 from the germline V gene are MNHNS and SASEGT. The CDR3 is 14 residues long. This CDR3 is CVSTTTDYTDTQYF. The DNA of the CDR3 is TGTGTCAGCACTACGACAGACTACACAGATACGCAGTATTTT.

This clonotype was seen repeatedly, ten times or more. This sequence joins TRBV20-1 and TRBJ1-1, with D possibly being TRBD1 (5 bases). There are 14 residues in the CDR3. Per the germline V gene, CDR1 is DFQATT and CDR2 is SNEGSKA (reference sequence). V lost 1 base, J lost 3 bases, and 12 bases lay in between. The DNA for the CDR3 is TGCAGTGCTAGAGCATCAGGGTCGGACACTGAAGCTTTCTTT. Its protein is CSARASGSDTEAFF.

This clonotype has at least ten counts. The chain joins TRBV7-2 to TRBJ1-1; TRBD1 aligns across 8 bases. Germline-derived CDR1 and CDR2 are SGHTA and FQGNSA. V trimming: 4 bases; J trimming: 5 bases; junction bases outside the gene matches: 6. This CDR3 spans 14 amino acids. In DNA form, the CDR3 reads TGTGCCAGCAGCTCAACAGGGGGTCAAACTGAAGCTTTCTTT. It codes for CASSSTGGQTEAFF.

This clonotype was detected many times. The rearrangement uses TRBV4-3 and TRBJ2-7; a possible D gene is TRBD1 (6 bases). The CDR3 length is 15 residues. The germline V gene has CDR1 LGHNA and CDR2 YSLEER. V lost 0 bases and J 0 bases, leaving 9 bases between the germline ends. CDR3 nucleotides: TGCGCCAGCAGCCAAGATTCGGACAGCTCCTACGAGCAGTACTTC. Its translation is CASSQDSDSSYEQYF.

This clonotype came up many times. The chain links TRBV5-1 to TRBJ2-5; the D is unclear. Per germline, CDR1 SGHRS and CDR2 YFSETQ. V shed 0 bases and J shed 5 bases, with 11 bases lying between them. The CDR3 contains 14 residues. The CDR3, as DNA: TGCGCCAGCAGCTTGGCCAGTTTGGCGGAGACCCAGTACTTC. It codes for CASSLASLAETQYF.

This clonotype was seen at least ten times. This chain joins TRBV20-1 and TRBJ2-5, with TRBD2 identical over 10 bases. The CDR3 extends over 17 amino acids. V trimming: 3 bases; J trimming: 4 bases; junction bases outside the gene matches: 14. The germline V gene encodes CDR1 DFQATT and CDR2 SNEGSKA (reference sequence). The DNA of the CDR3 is TGCAGTGCTAGTCCCCCAGCGGGAGGGCCAAGGAGAGAGACCCAGTACTTC. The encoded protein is CSASPPAGGPRRETQYF.

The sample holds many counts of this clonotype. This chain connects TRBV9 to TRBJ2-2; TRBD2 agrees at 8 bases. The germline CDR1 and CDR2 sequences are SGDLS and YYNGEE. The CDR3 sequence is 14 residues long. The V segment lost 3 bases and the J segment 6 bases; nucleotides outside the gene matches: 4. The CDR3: CASSAYGGAGELFF. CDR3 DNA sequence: TGTGCCAGCAGCGCCTACGGGGGGGCCGGGGAGCTGTTTTTT.

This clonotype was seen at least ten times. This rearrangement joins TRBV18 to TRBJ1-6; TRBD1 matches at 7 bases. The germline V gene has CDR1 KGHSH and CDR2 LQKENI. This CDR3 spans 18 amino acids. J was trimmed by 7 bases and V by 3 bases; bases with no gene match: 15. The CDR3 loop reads CASSPRTGSGVGNSPLHF. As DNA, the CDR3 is TGTGCCAGCTCACCGCGGACAGGCTCCGGGGTGGGGAATTCACCCCTCCACTTT.

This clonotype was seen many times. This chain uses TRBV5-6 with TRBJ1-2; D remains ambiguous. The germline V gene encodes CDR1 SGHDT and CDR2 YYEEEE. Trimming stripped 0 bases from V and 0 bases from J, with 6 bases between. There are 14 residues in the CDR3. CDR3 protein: CASSLERTNYGYTF. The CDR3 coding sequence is TGTGCCAGCAGCTTGGAAAGGACTAACTATGGCTACACCTTC.

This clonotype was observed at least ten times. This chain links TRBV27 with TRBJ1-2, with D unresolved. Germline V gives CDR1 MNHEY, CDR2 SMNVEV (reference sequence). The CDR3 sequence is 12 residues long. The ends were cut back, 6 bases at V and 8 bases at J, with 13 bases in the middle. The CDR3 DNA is TGTGCCAGCAGCCCCGTGGGAGGGGGCTACACCTTC. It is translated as CASSPVGGGYTF.

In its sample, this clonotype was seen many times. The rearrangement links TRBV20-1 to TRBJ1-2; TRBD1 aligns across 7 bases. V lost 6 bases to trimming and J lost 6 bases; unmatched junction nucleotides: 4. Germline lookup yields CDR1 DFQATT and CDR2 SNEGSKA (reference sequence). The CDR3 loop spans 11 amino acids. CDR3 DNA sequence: TGCAGTGCGCGGACAGGCAATGGCTACACCTTC. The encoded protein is CSARTGNGYTF.

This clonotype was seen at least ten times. This CDR3 is CASSHGQLALVKPQHF. CDR3 nucleotides: TGTGCCAGCTCACACGGACAGCTTGCCCTAGTAAAGCCCCAGCATTTT. The chain is built from TRBV18 and TRBJ1-5, with D maybe TRBD1 (6 bases). Per germline, CDR1 KGHSH and CDR2 LQKENI. Trimming removed 4 bases at V and 8 bases at J, with 21 bases between. This CDR3 contains 16 residues.

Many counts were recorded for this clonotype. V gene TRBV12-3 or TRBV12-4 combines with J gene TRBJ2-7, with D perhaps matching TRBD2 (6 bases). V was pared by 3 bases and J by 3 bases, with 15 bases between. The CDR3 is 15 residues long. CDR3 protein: CASSFPDGGNYEQYF. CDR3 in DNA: TGTGCCAGCAGTTTCCCGGACGGGGGAAACTACGAGCAGTACTTC.

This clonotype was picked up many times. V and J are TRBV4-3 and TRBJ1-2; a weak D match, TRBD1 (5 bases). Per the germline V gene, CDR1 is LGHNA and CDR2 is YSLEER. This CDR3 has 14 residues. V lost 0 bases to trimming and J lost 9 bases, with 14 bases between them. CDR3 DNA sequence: TGCGCCAGCAGCCAAGATTCGCAGGGCGTCCGCTACACCTTC. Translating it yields CASSQDSQGVRYTF.

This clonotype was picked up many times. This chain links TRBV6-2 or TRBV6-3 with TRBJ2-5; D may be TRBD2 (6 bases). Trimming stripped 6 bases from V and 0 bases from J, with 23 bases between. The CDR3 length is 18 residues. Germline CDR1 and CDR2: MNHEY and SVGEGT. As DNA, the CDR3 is TGTGCCAGCAGCCGCGGACTAAGAGACTATCGGTACCAAGAGACCCAGTACTTC. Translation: CASSRGLRDYRYQETQYF.

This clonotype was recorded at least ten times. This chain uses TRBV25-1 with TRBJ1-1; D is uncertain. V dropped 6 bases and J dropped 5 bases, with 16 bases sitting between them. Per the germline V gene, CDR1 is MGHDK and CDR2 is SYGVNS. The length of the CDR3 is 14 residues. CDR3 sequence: CASRTREGGTEAFF. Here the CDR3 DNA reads TGTGCCAGCAGGACGAGAGAGGGAGGGACTGAAGCTTTCTTT.